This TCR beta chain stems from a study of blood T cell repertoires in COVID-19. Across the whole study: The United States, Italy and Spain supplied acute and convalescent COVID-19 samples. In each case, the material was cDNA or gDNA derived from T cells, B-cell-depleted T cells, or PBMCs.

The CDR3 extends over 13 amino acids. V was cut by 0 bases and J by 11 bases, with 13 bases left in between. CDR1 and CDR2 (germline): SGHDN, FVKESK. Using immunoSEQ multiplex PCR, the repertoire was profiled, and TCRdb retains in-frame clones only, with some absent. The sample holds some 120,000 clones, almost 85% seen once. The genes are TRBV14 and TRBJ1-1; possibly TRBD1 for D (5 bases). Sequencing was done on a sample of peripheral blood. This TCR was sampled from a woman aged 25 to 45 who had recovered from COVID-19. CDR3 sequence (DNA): TGTGCCAGCAGCCAAGATATACAGGTTCGGGCTTTCTTT. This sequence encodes CASSQDIQVRAFF.